What follows are 30 T cell receptor beta chains derived from one specimen sequenced in a study of shared clonotypes between healthy human individuals. Measured with immunoSEQ multiplex PCR; TCRdb has only the in-frame clones, and not every one. The sample lists 550,000 to 750,000 clones; around 90% were seen once. Positive CCR7 selection of CD45RO-negative cells yielded the naive CD8 cells, and terminally differentiated effector memory CD45RA+ cells were excluded. The sequenced material came from naive CD8+ T cells sorted from blood. The receptors here all came from a man aged 30-40 years in good health.

V and J are TRBV11-2 and TRBJ2-7, with 9 bases lining up with TRBD1. This CDR3 has 15 amino acids. CDR1 and CDR2 from the germline V gene are SGHAT and FQNNGV. J lost 2 bases, V lost 0 bases, and 2 bases had no gene match. In nucleotides, the CDR3 is TGTGCCAGCAGCTTAGATCGGACAGGGGCCTACGAGCAGTACTTC. Amino acids: CASSLDRTGAYEQYF. Complete variable domain (other parts from reference TRBV11-2 and TRBJ2-7): EAGVAQSPRYKIIEKRQSVAFWCNPISGHATLYWYQQILGQGPKLLIQFQNNGVVDDSQLPKDRFSAERLKGVDSTLKIQPAKLEDSAVYLCASSLDRTGAYEQYFGPGTRLTVT.

The chain is built from TRBV6-5 and TRBJ2-1, with 8 positions matching TRBD2. Germline loops: CDR1 MNHEY, CDR2 SVGAGI. V gave up 6 bases and J gave up 3 bases; unmatched junction bases: 7. The length of the CDR3 is 15 residues. CDR3 coding DNA: TGTGCCAGCAGGGCCGGGACTAGTATCTACAATGAGCAGTTCTTC. Translation gives CASRAGTSIYNEQFF.

The V and J genes are TRBV6-5 and TRBJ1-5; no clear D. V lost 5 bases to trimming and J lost 0 bases, with 11 bases between them. Germline loops: CDR1 MNHEY, CDR2 SVGAGI. There are 15 residues in the CDR3. DNA of the CDR3: TGTGCCAGCAGTCCAACAGTTTATAGCAATCAGCCCCAGCATTTT. Translation gives CASSPTVYSNQPQHF.

The chain combines TRBV29-1 with TRBJ2-1; D is perhaps TRBD1 (6 bases). Germline loops: CDR1 SQVTM, CDR2 ANQGSEA. This CDR3 spans 12 amino acids. Trimming stripped 7 bases from V and 7 bases from J, with 14 bases between. The CDR3 sequence: CSADRLGNEQFF. CDR3 coding DNA: TGCAGCGCCGACAGGTTAGGGAATGAGCAGTTCTTC.

The rearrangement links TRBV4-1 to TRBJ2-7; the D is unclear. CDR1 and CDR2 (germline): MGHRA, YSYEKL. The CDR3 spans 17 residues. Trimming took 1 base from V and 3 from J, leaving 19 bases between them. As DNA, the CDR3 is TGCGCCAGCAGCCAAGGTTCCGACTCCAGATCAGACTACGAGCAGTACTTC. It specifies CASSQGSDSRSDYEQYF.

The chain combines TRBV11-1 with TRBJ2-3, with 7 bases identical to TRBD2. Looked up from germline, CDR1 is SGHAT and CDR2 is FQDESV (reference sequence). V lost 5 bases, J lost 4 bases, and 6 bases stayed unmatched. CDR3 length: 14 amino acids. DNA of the CDR3: TGTGCCAGCAGCAACCGGGACTATGCAGATACGCAGTATTTT. Its protein is CASSNRDYADTQYF. Complete variable domain (other parts from reference TRBV11-1 and TRBJ2-3): EAEVAQSPRYKITEKSQAVAFWCDPISGHATLYWYRQILGQGPELLVQFQDESVVDDSQLPKDRFSAERLKGVDSTLKIQPAELGDSAMYLCASSNRDYADTQYFGPGTRLTVL.

The rearrangement joins TRBV7-9 to TRBJ2-7, with 11 nucleotides matching TRBD2. Trimming cost V 0 bases and J 6 bases; bases outside gene matches: 4. The CDR3 loop spans 15 amino acids. Germline V gene sequence: CDR1 SEHNR, CDR2 FQNEAQ (reference sequence). CDR3 sequence reads: CASSLALAGASEQYF. The CDR3 DNA reads TGTGCCAGCAGCTTAGCACTAGCGGGAGCAAGCGAGCAGTACTTC.

The CDR3: CASSQLALADNEQFF. The CDR3 DNA follows: TGCGCCAGCAGCCAACTGGCCCTGGCGGACAATGAGCAGTTCTTC. This chain connects TRBV4-3 to TRBJ2-1; D is unclear. Germline V lookup: CDR1 LGHNA, CDR2 YSLEER. Trimming took off 2 bases at V and 5 bases at J, with 13 bases between the two ends. The CDR3 spans 15 residues.

The chain couples TRBV7-9 to TRBJ2-3; no definite D call. CDR1 is SEHNR, CDR2 FQNEAQ, per germline (reference sequence). The CDR3 contains 15 residues. Trimming took 5 bases from V and 1 from J, leaving 13 bases between them. The CDR3 DNA is TGTGCCAGCAGCCCGACCATGTCTGGCACAGATACGCAGTATTTT. Protein sequence: CASSPTMSGTDTQYF. Using reference TRBV7-9 and TRBJ2-3 for the parts outside the CDR3, the full variable domain is DTGVSQNPRHKITKRGQNVTFRCDPISEHNRLYWYRQTLGQGPEFLTYFQNEAQLEKSRLLSDRFSAERPKGSFSTLEIQRTEQGDSAMYLCASSPTMSGTDTQYFGPGTRLTVL.

The genes are TRBV4-1 and TRBJ1-5; unclear D gene. The CDR3 totals 15 residues. The V end was cut by 2 bases, the J end by 3 bases, with 11 bases between. Germline loops: CDR1 MGHRA, CDR2 YSYEKL. The CDR3 region is CASSQLGKDNQPQHF. CDR3 nucleotide sequence: TGCGCCAGCAGCCAACTAGGGAAGGACAATCAGCCCCAGCATTTT.

The chain recombines TRBV4-1 with TRBJ1-1; D is unresolved. Germline CDR1 MGHRA, CDR2 YSYEKL. This CDR3 is built from 15 residues. V shed 0 bases and J shed 1 base, with 9 bases lying between them. The CDR3 DNA follows: TGCGCCAGCAGCCAAGAATTGTGGGCGAACACTGAAGCTTTCTTT. This gives the protein CASSQELWANTEAFF.

This clone has a single count. This chain joins TRBV7-6 and TRBJ2-7; D unclear. Trimming took 2 bases from V and 0 from J, leaving 5 bases between them. In germline, CDR1 is SGHVS, CDR2 FNYEAQ. The CDR3 length is 13 residues. CDR3 nucleotides: TGTGCCAGCAGCTTACACAGCTCCTACGAGCAGTACTTC. Protein sequence: CASSLHSSYEQYF.

The chain is built from TRBV27 and TRBJ2-7; D not certain. Germline assignment: CDR1 MNHEY and CDR2 SMNVEV (reference sequence). Trimming took off 1 base at V and 1 base at J, with 8 bases between the two ends. The CDR3 is 14 amino acids. CDR3 sequence reads: CASSLYKGSYEQYF. The CDR3 DNA reads as TGTGCCAGCAGTTTATACAAGGGTTCCTACGAGCAGTACTTC.

This clone was picked up one time. The CDR3 loop is CASSPTGANTEAFF. The CDR3 DNA follows: TGTGCCAGCTCACCAACAGGGGCTAACACTGAAGCTTTCTTT. The genes are TRBV18 and TRBJ1-1; 7 nucleotides match TRBD1. This CDR3 region has 14 residues. The junction had 2 bases not matched to a gene; V was cut back by 2 bases and J by 2 bases. Germline CDR1 KGHSH, CDR2 LQKENI.

The chain joins TRBV4-2 to TRBJ1-1; 8 nucleotides line up with TRBD1. The germline gives CDR1 LGHNA, CDR2 YNFKEQ. CDR3 length: 12 residues. The J segment lost 8 bases and the V segment lost 4 bases, leaving 3 bases of the junction unmatched. CDR3 sequence: CASSPRDREAFF. The CDR3 region has the DNA TGTGCCAGCAGCCCCCGGGACAGGGAAGCTTTCTTT.

The rearrangement links TRBV6-1 to TRBJ2-2, with TRBD1 identical over 9 bases. Germline assignment: CDR1 MNHNS and CDR2 SASEGT. V shed 3 bases and J 3 bases; nucleotides not matched to a gene: 11. The CDR3 loop spans 18 amino acids. CDR3 amino acids: CASSDLQGARADTGELFF. CDR3 sequence (DNA): TGTGCCAGCAGTGACCTACAGGGGGCGCGGGCGGACACCGGGGAGCTGTTTTTT.

The rearrangement joins TRBV14 to TRBJ2-1, with D uncertain. CDR3 length equals 15 residues. Per germline, CDR1 SGHDN and CDR2 FVKESK. Trimming shortened V by 4 bases and J by 0 bases, and 10 bases separated the two germline ends. The CDR3 DNA is TGTGCCAGCAGCCCACGGGCGAACTCCTACAATGAGCAGTTCTTC. This encodes CASSPRANSYNEQFF.

This chain joins TRBV15 and TRBJ2-7; 7 bases align to TRBD1. With V trimmed by 8 bases and J by 0 bases, 7 bases remained unmatched. The CDR3 totals 14 residues. The V gene's germline CDR1 is LNHNV and CDR2 YYDKDF (reference sequence). CDR3 in amino acids: CATQDRANSYEQYF. CDR3 nucleotide sequence: TGTGCCACCCAAGACAGGGCGAACTCCTACGAGCAGTACTTC.

This clone was recorded only once. The V gene is TRBV19, the J gene TRBJ2-3; TRBD2 matches 7 bases. The ends lost 3 bases at V and 0 bases at J; junction bases unmatched: 3. This CDR3 is 15 amino acids long. The germline V gene has CDR1 LNHDA and CDR2 SQIVND (reference sequence). The CDR3 spells CASSIVSGSTDTQYF. CDR3 DNA: TGTGCCAGTAGTATCGTTAGCGGGAGCACAGATACGCAGTATTTT.

This chain connects TRBV29-1 to TRBJ2-3; 10 positions agree with TRBD2. J lost 2 bases, V lost 5 bases, and 4 bases had no gene match. The CDR3 length is 14 residues. CDR1 and CDR2 from the germline V gene are SQVTM and ANQGSEA. In nucleotides, the CDR3 is TGCAGCGTTATTGGACTAGCGGACACAGATACGCAGTATTTT. Translation gives CSVIGLADTDTQYF.

The chain employs TRBV2 and TRBJ2-3, with D unclear. The CDR3 has 16 amino acids. From germline, CDR1 is SNHLY and CDR2 FYNNEI. Trimming cost V 3 bases and J 2 bases, with 15 bases left between them. CDR3 nucleotide sequence: TGTGCCAGCAGTGATGGTATGATGGAATCCACAGATACGCAGTATTTT. This codes for CASSDGMMESTDTQYF.

The J gene is TRBJ2-1, the V gene TRBV13; a possible D gene is TRBD1 (6 bases). Germline V gene data show CDR1 as PRHDT and CDR2 as FYEKMQ (reference sequence). Trimming removed 0 bases from V and 9 bases from J, with 12 bases in between. There are 14 residues in the CDR3. CDR3 amino acids: CASSLGTGEIEQFF. CDR3 DNA sequence: TGTGCCAGCAGCTTAGGGACAGGTGAAATTGAGCAGTTCTTC.

CDR3 bases: TGCAGCGTCGAGTTCGCTAGGGACGGACTAGCGGACTTTTACAATGAGCAGTTCTTC. This codes for CSVEFARDGLADFYNEQFF. V is TRBV29-1 and J is TRBJ2-1; 10 bases map to TRBD2. CDR3 length: 19 amino acids. The junction had 21 bases not matched to a gene; V was cut back by 6 bases and J by 4 bases. Germline V gives CDR1 SQVTM, CDR2 ANQGSEA.

This clone was picked up one time. The chain is built from TRBV27 and TRBJ2-3; 7 bases match TRBD1. Per the germline V gene, CDR1 is MNHEY and CDR2 is SMNVEV (reference sequence). The CDR3 length is 16 residues. Germline trimming cut 5 bases from V and 5 bases from J; bases unmatched to any gene: 13. The CDR3 loop is CASSTPPGGVRDTQYF. In nucleotides, the CDR3 is TGTGCCAGCAGTACGCCGCCAGGGGGAGTAAGAGATACGCAGTATTTT.

V gene TRBV10-3 combines with J gene TRBJ1-2; 11 bases line up with TRBD1. Germline CDR1 reads ENHRY; CDR2 reads SYGVKD. The CDR3 runs to 15 residues. V lost 3 bases and J lost 7; bases outside the gene matches: 7. CDR3 sequence: CAISEPDRGRFGYTF. CDR3 in DNA: TGTGCCATCAGTGAACCGGACAGGGGGCGTTTTGGCTACACCTTC.

The count of this clone is one. V gene TRBV28 combines with J gene TRBJ2-7; the match to TRBD1 covers 10 bases. The CDR3 runs to 18 residues. Germline V lookup: CDR1 MDHEN, CDR2 SYDVKM. J lost 0 bases, V lost 3 bases, and 11 bases had no gene match. The CDR3 DNA follows: TGTGCCAGCAGTTTTCCCGGGACAGGGGTTTCTAGCTCCTACGAGCAGTACTTC. Protein: CASSFPGTGVSSSYEQYF.

The rearrangement joins TRBV4-1 to TRBJ2-2; D not resolved. This CDR3 has 16 residues. Deletions cut 4 bases from V and 3 bases from J, with 15 bases between. Germline loops: CDR1 MGHRA, CDR2 YSYEKL. CDR3 protein: CASSPQNLPDTGELFF. The DNA for the CDR3 is TGCGCCAGCAGCCCCCAAAATCTCCCTGACACCGGGGAGCTGTTTTTT.

The V gene is TRBV5-1, the J gene TRBJ2-1; 11 bases align to TRBD2. With V trimmed by 6 bases and J by 5 bases, 4 bases remained unmatched. CDR3 length: 14 residues. Germline CDR1 SGHRS, CDR2 YFSETQ. The CDR3 region has the DNA TGCGCCAGCAAGCTAGCGGGGGGAAACAATGAGCAGTTCTTC. Its protein is CASKLAGGNNEQFF.

The CDR3 sequence is CASSHPGSGELFF. The CDR3 coding sequence is TGTGCCAGCAGCCACCCGGGTAGCGGGGAGCTGTTTTTT. The chain employs TRBV7-9 and TRBJ2-2; the D is unclear. V lost 5 bases to trimming and J lost 7 bases, with 11 bases between them. There are 13 residues in the CDR3. Germline V gene data show CDR1 as SEHNR and CDR2 as FQNEAQ (reference sequence).

The V gene is TRBV18, the J gene TRBJ2-7, with 9 bases identical to TRBD1. Germline V gene sequence: CDR1 KGHSH, CDR2 LQKENI. This CDR3 has 15 amino acids. V dropped 3 bases and J dropped 6; count of bases not matched to a gene: 9. The CDR3 bases are TGTGCCAGCTCACCGCTGGACAGGGGATCGGGCGAGCAGTACTTC. It is translated as CASSPLDRGSGEQYF.